This T cell receptor beta chain was recovered during a study of blood T cell repertoires in COVID-19 (dated by TCRdb to 2018 to 2020). With respect to the entire study: Collaborator samples came from the United States, Italy and Spain and covered acute and convalescent phases of COVID-19. A de-identified subject ID, COVID-19 status, age in years and sex were almost always included in the sample metadata. The repertoires were released in a freely available public database meant as a resource for research on the immune response to SARS-CoV-2. HLA class I and class II types, where available, came from metadata supplied by the sample provider rather than from assay-based typing. The dataset comprised deeply sampled blood TCRbeta repertoires from subjects exposed to, actively infected with, or recovered from COVID-19. Samples came from the ongoing ImmuneRACE study (first 160 participants) plus 1,254 subjects from 6 global collaborators. The prospective study material was composed of cDNA or gDNA derived from T cells, B-cell-depleted T cells, or PBMCs. Results and caveats for the whole study, not just this receptor: Clinical and demographic metadata were provided uncurated, with the amount varying by source and participant.

TCRbeta CDR3 regions were amplified from genomic DNA by means of the immunoSEQ Assay, a bias-controlled multiplex PCR. On the authors' methods: The number of nucleated cells in each sample was estimated from the amplification of reference gene primers within the assay. Sequence reads were collapsed and filtered to measure the absolute abundance of every unique TCRbeta CDR3 rearrangement. Productive Simpson clonality was computed per sample as the square root of Simpson's diversity index over productive rearrangements. TCRdb carries this immuneACCESS record with in-frame sequences only. Its versions omit some clonotypes, under half of them owing to an unresolved V gene in the studies checked, with the rest unexplained. D and trimming were read from the DNA, whereas the V and J calls and clone size are those reported in that table. Across this sample there are 200,000 to 250,000 clones, with more than 70% seen only once. The top ten clones comprise 2.5% to 3.5% of the sample.

Trimming at the junction amounts to 3 bases on V and 0 bases on J, and the germline ends lie 9 bases apart. CDR1 and CDR2, looked up from the germline V gene (reference sequence), are LNHDA and SQIVND. The CDR3 numbers 15 residues from cysteine through phenylalanine. Here the CDR3 DNA is all that survives: 45 bases in frame from base 1. In the case of this clone: The antigen this receptor binds is unknown. No base quality information exists; no much larger clone differs at one position.

The collaborating institutions used their own protocols to collect whole blood in K2EDTA tubes. Collaborator samples were shipped for TCRbeta analysis as frozen whole blood, isolated PBMCs, or DNA extracted from either sample type. The specimen sequenced was peripheral blood. This chain is built from TRBV19 and TRBJ1-5; no D gene can be assigned with confidence. This TCR derives from a woman aged 60-70 years with acute or convalescent COVID-19. The CDR3 region has the sequence CASSMRGNSNQPQHF. The DNA reads as follows: TGTGCCAGTAGTATGCGGGGAAATAGCAATCAGCCCCAGCATTTT.